This T cell receptor beta chain appears in the sequencing data of a study of cytomegalovirus exposure and HLA in healthy donors (dated 2017 in TCRdb). Regarding the study in general: In an earlier analysis of under 600 of the donors, less than 350 Gb of sequence data and about 110 million unique TCR beta sequences from 150 million to 200 million T cells were reported. A handful of DR-DQ haplotypes were handled as single units for association and clustering because linkage in the cohort was strong. Approximately 300 gigabases of sequencing data and 78 million or so unique TCR sequences were included in an early release covering 550 to 650 HLA-typed donors. Typing coverage differed by locus: A, B, C, DRB1 and DQB1 were typed in roughly 620-630 donors, DQA1 in 500 to 550, DPA1 in around 600, and DPB1 in roughly 470. A later analysis re-examined previously published TCR beta repertoires from about 670 donors and added high-resolution HLA genotyping to investigate patterns of TCR occurrence. The study aimed to test whether signatures of past pathogen exposure could be identified by cataloging public T cell receptors. In an earlier analysis of 587 of the donors, high-throughput TCR beta sequencing was used to judge whether each TCR beta V gene segment behaved as functional or pseudogenic. Among about 360 genotyped donors of the cohort, an average of approximately 240,000 unique TCR beta nucleotide sequences were sequenced per donor, roughly 20% of them non-productive. The later analysis used no new phenotypic data to find candidate immune exposures, relying instead on TCR beta sequences and their occurrence across donors. High-throughput TCR immunosequencing, statistical association of individual TCRs with disease status, and machine learning were combined to predict cytomegalovirus infection status. HLA typing included class I and class II loci at four-digit resolution. The study used immunosequencing to profile the T cell repertoires of approximately 650 subjects and linked those repertoires to cytomegalovirus serostatus. A later genetic analysis took genome-wide SNP genotypes for about three fifths of the roughly 700 donors and used that subset as a discovery cohort. The genetic ancestry cluster associated with self-reported Caucasian donors included 80% to 90% of the roughly 400 genotyped donors. Donor age, sex, ethnicity and CMV serostatus were compiled alongside the repertoire data. In addition to the first cohort of around 670 subjects, a separate validation cohort of 130 or so different subjects was used. Every repertoire in the discovery cohort had been generated on one and the same sequencing platform. Study-wide findings and limitations: Most TCR sequences were observed very rarely across donors, whereas some public TCRs were present in many individuals. In a later analysis, HLA-associated TCR beta chains showed more clonal expansion and lower generation probabilities than non-associated chains that were equally common. CMV serostatus was the only immune exposure information available for the cohort. Assigning TCR associations to individual alleles was difficult when HLA alleles, especially DR and DQ, strongly co-occurred. Because HLA typing was unavailable for some donors at each locus, only the typed subset was used in association tests. Because the 87-base-pair reads could not distinguish some IMGT-functional V segments, including TRBV6-2 and TRBV6-3, those segments were excluded. In the study, around 160 TCR beta chains were listed as associated with cytomegalovirus. The presence/absence analyses assumed that sequencing depth was roughly uniform across donors, and that assumption may not be true. Because counts were too low, seventeen rarely observed V segments, including chromosome 9 orphons, were excluded from the earlier analysis of some 590 of the donors. At a false discovery rate of 0.05, a later analysis linked about 17,000 TCR beta sequences to specific HLA alleles. A later analysis found that TCR association rates varied across HLA loci, with DRB1 alleles showing the most associated TCRs and HLA-C alleles the fewest. Broadly in line with IMGT annotations, most TCR beta V segments showed up in productive rearrangements about 87% or about 30% of the time in an earlier analysis of several hundred of the donors. In a later analysis, most CMV-associated TCR beta chains were found to appear HLA-restricted, with HLA associations seemingly driven largely by CMV exposure. A cluster of highly shared sequence variants was judged likely to represent a technical artifact of the sequencing pipeline. This cohort had only TCR beta chains sequenced, and the lack of alpha or paired-chain data limited which features could be detected. A later analysis reported that several top co-occurrence clusters appeared linked to parvovirus B19, influenza, CMV and Epstein-Barr virus. In vitro tests confirmed that a few of the cytomegalovirus-associated TCR beta chains recognize cytomegalovirus antigens. Cytomegalovirus status was reported to be diagnosed by the classifier with high specificity and sensitivity in both the original and validation cohorts. Linkage disequilibrium might explain the correlated functional status among segregating V segments, but an unknown experimental factor could not be ruled out. V-gene and J-gene trimming of TCR beta chains was associated with a missense DCLRE1C variant in a later genetic analysis, and the association was replicated in an independent cohort. It was suggested by the authors that the approach could potentially be generalized to other disease states and immunological phenotypes. A further reported finding was that TCR beta sequences accurately predicted the HLA-A and HLA-B alleles for most subjects in the first cohort. In a later genetic analysis, fewer N-insertions in productive TCRs were reported among donors in an Asian-associated ancestry cluster than the roughly 700-donor mean.

The cohort comprised some 730 healthy bone marrow donors. At the time of sampling, every cohort member was nominally healthy, though immune exposures that went unrecorded were likely present. The donor was CMV seronegative and belonged to the group of over 350 seronegative cohort members. Each donor provided a peripheral blood sample, and peripheral blood mononuclear cells were used for TCR beta sequencing. Genomic DNA extraction from the blood cell samples was performed with the Qiagen DNeasy Blood Extraction Kit. The CDR3 sequence holds 13 residues, the cysteine and phenylalanine included. Only CDR3 DNA remains: 39 bases, in frame from the first base. In the germline V gene (reference sequence), CDR1 corresponds to SGHNT and CDR2 to YYREEE. In regard to this clone: It has no known antigen specificity. One junction end disagrees with the germline gene, perhaps due to a read error.

The library was built by means of the immunoSEQ multiplex PCR assay. For the multiplex PCR, a mixture combining 60 forward primers for TCR Vbeta segments and 13 reverse primers for TCR Jbeta segments was used. The CDR3 region of rearranged TCR beta genes was amplified from genomic DNA by a multiplex PCR assay. The amplified TCR beta libraries were sequenced on the Illumina HiSeq System as 87-base-pair reads. Concerning the study's data processing: A later analysis tallied approximately 87 million unique TCR beta chains across the 660 or so repertoires, and roughly 11 million of those chains were shared by two or more donors. A nearest-neighbor algorithm error-corrected the raw reads and collapsed the reads into unique sequences, merging closely related sequences to remove PCR and sequencing errors. Alignment of CDR3 sequences to IMGT reference sequences was used to assign V, D and J gene segments. For a sequence to be retained, at least a six-nucleotide match to both a V gene segment and a J gene segment was required. Rearrangements were classified as productive when the CDR3 lacked stop codons and remained in frame with V and J, and all other rearrangements were classified as non-productive. Following IMGT convention, CDR3 was defined as the stretch from the second conserved V-encoded cysteine to the conserved J-encoded phenylalanine. Sequences without an unambiguous match to a single V gene segment were excluded from the earlier analysis of about 640 of the donors. In an earlier analysis of a few hundred of the donors, a V segment was called functional when productive rearrangements were above 56.7%, and segregating when the standard deviation between donors exceeded 5%. A statistical classification framework was developed to diagnose cytomegalovirus status using the catalog of TCR beta chain sequences. In a later analysis, V and J genes were assigned by comparing TCR nucleotide sequences against IMGT/GENE-DB human TR gene sequences. Using the TCRdist pipeline, a later analysis assigned CDR3 sequences along with most-parsimonious VDJ recombination scenarios. In a later analysis, each TCR beta chain was defined by its CDR3 amino acid sequence together with its V-gene family, and reads lacking a unique V-gene family were excluded. A later analysis removed 550 to 650 highly shared, low-generation-probability nucleotide sequences to deal with suspected cross-contamination and a sequencing artifact. For each public chain, a later analysis derived a clonal expansion index from normalized ranks of inferred template counts within each repertoire. A later analysis computed generation probabilities with a VDJ recombination model fitted to out-of-frame rearrangements, and checked the results against IGoR. A later analysis scored TCR-TCR, TCR-HLA and TCR-CMV co-occurrence with hypergeometric tests, applying a repertoire-size bias correction to TCR pairs. To estimate false discovery rates, a later analysis permuted the HLA or CMV assignments 20 times. In a later analysis, co-occurring TCRs were grouped with DBSCAN, and TCRdist sequence similarity was added when clustering was performed within HLA-allele-positive subsets. Repertoires with fewer than 30,000 or more than 120,000 public chains, plus five repertoires with anomalous nucleotide sharing, were excluded from co-occurrence clustering. TCRdb's version of the immuneACCESS table is confined to in-frame rearrangements and falls short of the full clone set. An unresolved V gene accounts for under half of the shortfall where checked; the remainder is of unknown origin. D and trimming were read from the DNA, whereas the V and J calls and clone size are those reported in that table. This sample comprises some 83,000 clones, 65% to 80% of them detected only once. The top ten clones comprise more than 3.5% of the sample.

Specimen: PBMCs. This TCR was recovered from a man in his 60s in good health and CMV-seronegative. The chain employs TRBV5-4 and TRBJ2-7; TRBD2 matches 7 bases in the middle. The DNA sequence reads TGTGCCAGCACCTTGGGGAGGGGAAATACGGAGTACTTC. This translates into CASTLGRGNTEYF.